Included here is one TCR beta chain sequence, with context. Germline V lookup: CDR1 MNHNS, CDR2 SASEGT. The ends lost 4 bases at V and 1 base at J; junction bases unmatched: 8. The CDR3 consists of 16 residues. This sample was included in a study of T cells in Graves' hyperthyroidism and ophthalmopathy. RNA transcripts gave rise to amplified TCR beta CDR3 regions. The TCR CDR3 was amplified in a first-round RT-PCR using the HTBI primer set. MiXCR, applied by TCRdb to the multiplex PCR reads, yields one record per CDR3 protein. Among around 600,000 distinct CDR3 sequences, approximately 14% were seen once, and the ten largest hold around 7.3%.

Sequences were obtained from blood. The V gene is TRBV6-1, the J gene TRBJ2-7; 9 bases line up with TRBD2. This TCR came from a woman in her twenties or thirties with Graves' hyperthyroidism. CDR3 sequence reads: CASSGDSGSNSYEQYF. The CDR3 region has the DNA TGTGCCAGCAGTGGGGATAGCGGGAGCAATTCCTACGAGCAGTACTTC.